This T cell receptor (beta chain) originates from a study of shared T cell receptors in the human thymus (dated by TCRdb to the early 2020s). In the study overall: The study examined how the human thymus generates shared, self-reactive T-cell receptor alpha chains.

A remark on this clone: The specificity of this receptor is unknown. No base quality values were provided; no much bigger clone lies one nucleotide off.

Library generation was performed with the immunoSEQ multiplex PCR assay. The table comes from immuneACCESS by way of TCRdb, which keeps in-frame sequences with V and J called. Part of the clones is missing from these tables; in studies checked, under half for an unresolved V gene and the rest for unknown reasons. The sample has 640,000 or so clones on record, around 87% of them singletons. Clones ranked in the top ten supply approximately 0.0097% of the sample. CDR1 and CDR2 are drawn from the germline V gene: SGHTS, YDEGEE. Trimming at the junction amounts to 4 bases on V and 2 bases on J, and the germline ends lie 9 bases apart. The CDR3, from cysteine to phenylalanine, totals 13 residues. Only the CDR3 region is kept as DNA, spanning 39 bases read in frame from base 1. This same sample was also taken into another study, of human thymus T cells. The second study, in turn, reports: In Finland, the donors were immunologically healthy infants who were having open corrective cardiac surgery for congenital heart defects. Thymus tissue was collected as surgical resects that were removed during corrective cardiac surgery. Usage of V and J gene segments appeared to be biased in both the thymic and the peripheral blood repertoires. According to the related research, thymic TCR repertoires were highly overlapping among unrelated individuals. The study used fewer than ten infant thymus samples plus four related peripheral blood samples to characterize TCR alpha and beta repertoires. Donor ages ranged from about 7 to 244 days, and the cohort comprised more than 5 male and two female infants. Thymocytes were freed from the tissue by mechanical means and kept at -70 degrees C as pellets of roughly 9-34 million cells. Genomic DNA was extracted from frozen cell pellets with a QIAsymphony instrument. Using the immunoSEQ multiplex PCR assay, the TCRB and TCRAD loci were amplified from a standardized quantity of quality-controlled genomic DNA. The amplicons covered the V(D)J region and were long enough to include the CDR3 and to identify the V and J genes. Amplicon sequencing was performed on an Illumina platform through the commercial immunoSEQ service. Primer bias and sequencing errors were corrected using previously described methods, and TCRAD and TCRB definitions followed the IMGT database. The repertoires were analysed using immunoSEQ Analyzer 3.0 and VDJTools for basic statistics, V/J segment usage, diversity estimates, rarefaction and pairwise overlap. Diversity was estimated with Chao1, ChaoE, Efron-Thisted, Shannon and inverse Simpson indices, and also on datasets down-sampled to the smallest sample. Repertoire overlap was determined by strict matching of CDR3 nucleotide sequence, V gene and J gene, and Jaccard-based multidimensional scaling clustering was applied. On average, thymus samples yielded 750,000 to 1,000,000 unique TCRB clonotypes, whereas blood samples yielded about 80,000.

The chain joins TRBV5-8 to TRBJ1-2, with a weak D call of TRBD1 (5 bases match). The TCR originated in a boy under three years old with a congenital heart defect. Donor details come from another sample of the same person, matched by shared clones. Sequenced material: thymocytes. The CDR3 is CASSPRQNYGYTF. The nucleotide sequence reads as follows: TGTGCCAGCAGCCCCAGACAGAACTATGGCTACACCTTC.